This TCR beta chain derives from a study of CD8 T cells in ankylosing spondylitis (dated by TCRdb to about 2017). At the level of the whole study: To find TCR variants linked to disease, the study profiled T cell receptor beta repertoires in ankylosing spondylitis patients and healthy donors. In total, the full study cohort was made up of some 110 healthy donors and roughly 27 ankylosing spondylitis patients. Peripheral blood was sampled, and synovial fluid was additionally collected from ankylosing spondylitis patients.

The research as a whole found: Some TCR beta motif variants had previously been reported in synovial fluid and blood of reactive arthritis patients, which suggested common disease-initiation mechanisms. Blood from ankylosing spondylitis patients appeared to be characterized by a TCR beta motif made up of several highly homologous amino acid variants. The disease-linked clones had a CD8+ phenotype and were found at relatively low frequencies in peripheral blood. The disease-linked clones were reported as significantly enriched in matched synovial fluid samples from ankylosing spondylitis patients.

The CDR3 has 16 amino acids, counting the end cysteine and phenylalanine. This entry keeps only the CDR3 DNA: 48 bases, framed from base 1. Compared with germline, V lacks 0 bases and J lacks 1 base; bases without a gene match: 3. The germline V gene supplies CDR1 SGDLS and CDR2 YYNGEE. This clonotype appeared many times. No cognate antigen has been identified for it. No quality values exist for individual bases; no much larger clone is one base distant. Sequencing relied on an Illumina HiSeq 2500. TCR beta libraries were prepared by quantitative 5'-RACE with molecular barcodes. Per the original workflow: To identify disease-linked TCR variants, a new computational method was used, one built on a probabilistic model of VDJ rearrangement. Clones were called with MiXCR by TCRdb after fastp trimmed the public reads at Q25, and only in-frame beta chains were retained. Identical CDR3 proteins give one entry, which carries the most common genes and DNA. These V and J calls rely on TCRdb rather than the paper's analysis. For this sample there are 10,000 to 15,000 distinct CDR3 sequences; under 3.5% appear just once. Of the sample, 8.7% is held by the ten largest clones.

In this chain, TRBV9 is recombined with TRBJ2-2; 7 bases in the middle match TRBD1. Sequencing was carried out using blood, either unsorted or a sorted T cell fraction (not recorded which). The receptor's source is a male donor with ankylosing spondylitis or in good health (not recorded which). The CDR3 reads CASSVVGQVNTGELFF. The DNA sequence reads TGTGCCAGCAGCGTAGTAGGACAGGTGAACACCGGGGAGCTGTTTTTT.